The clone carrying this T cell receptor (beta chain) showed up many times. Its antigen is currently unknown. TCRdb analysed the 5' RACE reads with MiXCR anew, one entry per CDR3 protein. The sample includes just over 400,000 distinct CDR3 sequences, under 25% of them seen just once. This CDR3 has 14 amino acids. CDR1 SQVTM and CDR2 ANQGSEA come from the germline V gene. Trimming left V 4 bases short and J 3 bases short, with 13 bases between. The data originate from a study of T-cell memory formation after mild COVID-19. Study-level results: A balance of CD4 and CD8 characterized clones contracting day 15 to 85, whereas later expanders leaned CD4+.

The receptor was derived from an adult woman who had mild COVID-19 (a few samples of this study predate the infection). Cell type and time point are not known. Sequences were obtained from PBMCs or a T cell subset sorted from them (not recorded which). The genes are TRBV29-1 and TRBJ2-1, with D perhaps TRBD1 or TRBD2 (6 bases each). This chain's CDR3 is CSVVTGADYNEQFF. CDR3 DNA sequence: TGCAGCGTTGTAACGGGGGCCGACTACAATGAGCAGTTCTTC.